This T cell receptor (beta chain) is drawn from a study of neoadjuvant anti-PD-1 for oral cavity cancer. As for the study in general: Patients without progression got a fourth dose around day 43.

Here immunoSEQ multiplex PCR was the method, and the copy in TCRdb shows in-frame clones only, minus some. The table has more than 11,000 clones, 65% to 75% seen once. The study, taken as a whole, reports: Each response group had just a few patients in TCR analyses.

Germline V lookup: CDR1 SGHNT, CDR2 YYREEE (reference sequence). CDR3 length: 17 residues. V gave up 2 bases and J gave up 1 base; unmatched junction bases: 3. Comments on this clone: Its antigen is still unknown.

As for time point: after neoadjuvant nivolumab, at surgical resection. The patients had HPV-negative, locally advanced oral cavity squamous cell carcinoma. Analysis of PBMCs was direct, with no culture step. This receptor was obtained from a person between 35 and 79 years old with oral cavity squamous cell carcinoma. This chain joins TRBV5-4 and TRBJ2-2, with 12 nucleotides matching TRBD2. This specimen was PBMCs, taken after nivolumab (anti-PD-1) treatment. This chain's CDR3 is CASSFLAGGKNTGELFF. The CDR3 DNA follows: TGTGCCAGCAGCTTCCTAGCGGGAGGGAAGAACACCGGGGAGCTGTTTTTT.